Sequencing of this TCR beta chain was carried out in a study of early T cells in non-severe SARS-CoV-2 infection. With 5 bases removed from V and 4 bases from J, the gap between germline ends came to 12 bases. The CDR3 spans 14 residues. CDR1 is SGHRS and CDR2 is YFSETQ in the germline V gene. The TCR library protocol was used to attach unique molecular identifiers. These identifiers were attached to individual cDNA molecules. TCRdb itself ran the 5' RACE reads through MiXCR, one entry per CDR3 protein. This sample has 50,000 to 70,000 distinct CDR3 sequences; approximately 12% occur once, and the top ten carry roughly 4%.

The receptor's source is an adult who was a healthcare worker with PCR-confirmed SARS-CoV-2 infection or an uninfected control (not recorded which). Sequenced input: whole blood. The rearrangement links TRBV5-1 to TRBJ2-2; TRBD2 might be the D (6 bases). In nucleotides, the CDR3 is TGCGCCAGCAGATATTGGCGGGGCACCGGGGAGCTGTTTTTT. Amino acids: CASRYWRGTGELFF.